These 11 T cell receptor beta chains originate from one sample sequenced in a study of beta chain features in type 1 diabetes. The investigators reverse transcribed all of the isolated RNA, so they sequenced expressed TCRB transcripts. TCRdb keeps only in-frame clones here, not all; method: immunoSEQ multiplex PCR. This sample carries 300,000 to 400,000 clones, 8% of them seen once, and the ten largest clones take around 0.44%. Source material: central memory CD4+ T cells from blood. These receptors were collected from a young woman in good health.

This clone has a handful of counts. The V and J genes are TRBV7-2 and TRBJ2-7, with D hard to call. V dropped 4 bases and J dropped 2 bases, with 6 bases sitting between them. Germline V gene lookup returns CDR1 SGHTA and CDR2 FQGNSA. The CDR3 length is 12 residues. The CDR3 DNA is TGTGCCAGCAGCTCAGCACCCTACGAGCAGTACTTC. Residues: CASSSAPYEQYF.

The J gene is TRBJ2-5, the V gene TRBV29-1, with TRBD1 matching 10 bases. TRBJ2-7 matches the DNA end more closely, so the J call is doubtful. The CDR3 spans 13 residues. Germline lookup yields CDR1 SQVTM and CDR2 ANQGSEA. CDR3 bases: TGCAGCGTGGGGGGACAGGGGCCCGGCGAGCAGTACTTC. Translated: CSVGGQGPGEQYF.

The CDR3 DNA follows: TGTGCCAGCAGTTTATTACCGGGACAGGGCCGGGAGACCCAGTACTTC. It is translated as CASSLLPGQGRETQYF. The chain uses TRBV27 and TRBJ2-5; 9 nucleotides match TRBD1. J was trimmed by 5 bases and V by 1 base; bases with no gene match: 8. The germline V gene has CDR1 MNHEY and CDR2 SMNVEV (reference sequence). CDR3 length: 16 amino acids.

In this sample, this clone turned up a few times. The chain couples TRBV7-3 to TRBJ2-7, with D perhaps matching TRBD1 (5 bases). In germline, CDR1 is SGHTA, CDR2 FQGTGA. The CDR3 is 13 residues long. Trimming removed 4 bases from V and 6 bases from J, with 13 bases in between. The CDR3 sequence: CASSSTPGIEQYF. The DNA of the CDR3 is TGTGCCAGCAGCTCCACCCCAGGGATCGAGCAGTACTTC.

This clone has just a few counts. The chain has TRBV7-2 and TRBJ1-1; no firm D call. Trimming took 1 base from V and 0 from J, leaving 9 bases between them. This CDR3 region has 15 residues. Germline V gene data show CDR1 as SGHTA and CDR2 as FQGNSA. The CDR3 nucleotides are TGTGCCAGCAGCTTAGGCCCGCACATGAACACTGAAGCTTTCTTT. This translates into CASSLGPHMNTEAFF.

This clone occurred a few times. The chain has TRBV5-1 and TRBJ2-1; possibly TRBD2 for D (5 bases). The ends were cut back, 0 bases at V and 12 bases at J, with 16 bases in the middle. Germline V gene sequence: CDR1 SGHRS, CDR2 YFSETQ. The CDR3 loop spans 14 amino acids. The CDR3 coding sequence is TGCGCCAGCAGCTTGGGGTTCGGGGATGGGCTGCAGTTCTTC. It specifies CASSLGFGDGLQFF.

This clone has a handful of counts. The chain employs TRBV28 and TRBJ2-7; 9 bases align to TRBD1. Germline assignment: CDR1 MDHEN and CDR2 SYDVKM. The CDR3 runs to 14 residues. The V segment lost 5 bases and the J segment 9 bases; nucleotides outside the gene matches: 11. The CDR3 spells CASSPGTGNPAQYF. In DNA, the CDR3 is TGTGCCAGCAGTCCCGGGACAGGGAATCCGGCGCAGTACTTC.

This clone was picked up a small number of times. The chain's CDR3 is CASSPRTSGSNEQFF. The CDR3 DNA reads TGTGCCAGCTCACCGCGGACTAGCGGGAGCAATGAGCAGTTCTTC. The J gene is TRBJ2-1, the V gene TRBV18; 13 bases are a match to TRBD2. This CDR3 contains 15 residues. Trimming cost V 3 bases and J 6 bases; bases outside gene matches: 2. In germline, CDR1 is KGHSH, CDR2 LQKENI.

This clone occurred a few times. The chain combines TRBV7-9 with TRBJ2-3; a possible D gene is TRBD2 (5 bases). The CDR3 runs 14 residues. Germline V gene lookup returns CDR1 SEHNR and CDR2 FQNEAQ (reference sequence). The V gene lost 8 bases and the J gene lost 2 bases, with 14 bases spanning the gap. The CDR3 DNA sequence: TGTGCCAGCGCTGGGAGTTATTCCACAGATACGCAGTATTTT. It specifies CASAGSYSTDTQYF.

This clone was counted a few times. DNA for the CDR3: TGTGCCAGCAGCTTCGGAGCGGGAGTGGAATACGAGCAGTACTTC. Encoded protein: CASSFGAGVEYEQYF. V and J are TRBV7-8 and TRBJ2-7; 8 bases match TRBD2. Trimming cost V 3 bases and J 4 bases; bases outside gene matches: 8. CDR3 size: 15 residues. The germline V gene encodes CDR1 SGHVS and CDR2 FQNEAQ.

The rearrangement uses TRBV29-1 and TRBJ2-3; the D is unclear. CDR1 and CDR2 (germline): SQVTM, ANQGSEA. V was clipped by 3 bases and J by 1 base, with 5 bases between them. The CDR3 is 12 residues long. The CDR3 bases are TGCAGCGTTGACTTCGGCACAGATACGCAGTATTTT. This gives the protein CSVDFGTDTQYF.